This TCR beta chain is drawn from a study of control samples from healthy donors and cancer patients. Libraries were prepared by immunoSEQ multiplex PCR; TCRdb keeps only in-frame clonotypes and omits some of them. The sample lists tens of thousands of clones; around 90% were seen once. The sequence derives from a man aged 30 to 39 with colorectal cancer. The specimen was PBMCs.

CDR3 region: CASSAPTIMASPLHF. The CDR3 nucleotides read TGTGCCAGCTCAGCTCCGACAATTATGGCCTCACCCCTCCACTTT. The rearrangement uses TRBV18 and TRBJ1-6; D remains ambiguous. V gave up 5 bases and J gave up 10 bases, with 18 bases separating them. The CDR3 is 15 amino acids. CDR1 is KGHSH, CDR2 LQKENI, per germline.